This passage covers 13 T cell receptor beta chains from one sample sequenced in a study of blood T cell repertoires in COVID-19. The data were produced by immunoSEQ multiplex PCR, yet TCRdb's version contains in-frame clones alone and is incomplete. The table records over 200,000 clones, 81% of them present only once. Sequencing was carried out using PBMCs or T cells enriched from blood (not recorded which). The receptors come from a woman between 50 and 59 years old with acute COVID-19.

The chain couples TRBV5-4 to TRBJ2-7; possible D gene TRBD2, 6 bases. Germline V gene lookup returns CDR1 SGHNT and CDR2 YYREEE (reference sequence). The CDR3 runs 13 residues. V was trimmed by 3 bases and J by 7 bases, leaving 14 bases between them. CDR3 region: CASSWPGGREQYF. CDR3 DNA: TGTGCCAGCAGCTGGCCCGGGGGACGGGAGCAGTACTTC. The full variable domain, rest sourced from reference TRBV5-4 and TRBJ2-7, is ETGVTQSPTHLIKTRGQQVTLRCSSQSGHNTVSWYQQALGQGPQFIFQYYREEENGRGNFPPRFSGLQFPNYSSELNVNALELDDSALYLCASSWPGGREQYFGPGTRLTVT.

This clone was detected once. V is TRBV4-3 and J is TRBJ1-5, with unresolved D. The V end was cut by 0 bases, the J end by 0 bases, with 15 bases between. Germline V gene data show CDR1 as LGHNA and CDR2 as YSLEER. The CDR3 totals 18 residues. CDR3 DNA sequence: TGCGCCAGCAGCCAAGATCATCCGGGTGGCTATAGCAATCAGCCCCAGCATTTT. Translating it yields CASSQDHPGGYSNQPQHF.

This clone showed up just a few times. The V call is TRBV10-3, the J call TRBJ1-2; D unresolved. The CDR3 spans 14 residues. V was pared by 6 bases and J by 0 bases, with 11 bases between. Germline V gene lookup returns CDR1 ENHRY and CDR2 SYGVKD. The CDR3 bases are TGTGCCATCAGGGCCGGGGAGACTAACTATGGCTACACCTTC. Protein: CAIRAGETNYGYTF.

This clone was counted a single time. The V gene is TRBV3-1 (or the pseudogene TRBV3-2), the J gene TRBJ2-2; 14 bases agree with TRBD2. V was pared by 5 bases and J by 6 bases, with 2 bases of the junction left unmatched. This CDR3 has 15 amino acids. Germline-derived CDR1 and CDR2 are LGHDT and YNNKEL (reference sequence). The CDR3 DNA reads as TGTGCCAGCAGCAAGGGACTAGCGGGAGCCGGGGAGCTGTTTTTT. Its translation is CASSKGLAGAGELFF.

DNA of the CDR3: TGTGCCAGCAGGCAAGGGACATTTAACTATGGCTACACCTTC. This gives the protein CASRQGTFNYGYTF. This chain connects TRBV28 to TRBJ1-2; D might be TRBD1 (6 bases). V lost 6 bases and J lost 1, with 12 bases in between. The CDR3 consists of 14 residues. Germline V gene sequence: CDR1 MDHEN, CDR2 SYDVKM.

The chain carries TRBV7-2 and TRBJ1-4, with D uncertain. Per the germline V gene, CDR1 is SGHTA and CDR2 is FQGNSA. This CDR3 has 14 residues. Trimming removed 1 base at V and 7 bases at J, with 10 bases between. The CDR3 DNA sequence: TGTGCCAGCAGCTTAGATGGGAGGGCTGAAAAACTGTTTTTT. This translates into CASSLDGRAEKLFF.

V and J are TRBV7-2 and TRBJ1-2; 9 nucleotides agree with TRBD1. Germline V lookup: CDR1 SGHTA, CDR2 FQGNSA. V was pared by 5 bases and J by 2 bases, with 9 bases of the junction left unmatched. The length of the CDR3 is 16 residues. CDR3 amino acids: CASSATPGTGNYGYTF. CDR3 nucleotide sequence: TGTGCCAGCAGCGCTACTCCCGGGACAGGGAACTATGGCTACACCTTC.

This clone has a handful of counts. The chain couples TRBV11-1 to TRBJ2-1, with D unclear. The CDR3 spans 15 residues. Per the germline V gene, CDR1 is SGHAT and CDR2 is FQDESV (reference sequence). Trimming left V 3 bases short and J 0 bases short, with 9 bases between. In DNA, the CDR3 is TGTGCCAGCAGCTTCGACCGGAGCTCCTACAATGAGCAGTTCTTC. It codes for CASSFDRSSYNEQFF.

The V gene is TRBV5-1, the J gene TRBJ2-7, with 13 bases lining up with TRBD2. Trimming cost V 4 bases and J 4 bases; bases outside gene matches: 17. This CDR3 has 19 amino acids. Germline lookup yields CDR1 SGHRS and CDR2 YFSETQ. CDR3 in DNA: TGCGCCAGCAGCCGGACTAGCGGGGGCCCATCCCCCCCCCGGTACGAGCAGTACTTC. The encoded protein is CASSRTSGGPSPPRYEQYF.

This clone was detected a few times. The chain joins TRBV28 to TRBJ1-2; the match to TRBD1 covers 8 bases. V lost 5 bases, J lost 3 bases, and 5 bases stayed unmatched. The V gene's germline CDR1 is MDHEN and CDR2 SYDVKM. The CDR3 runs to 14 residues. The CDR3 DNA reads TGTGCCAGCAGTGGACAGGGACGGGACTATGGCTACACCTTC. This encodes CASSGQGRDYGYTF.

The chain is built from TRBV21-1 and TRBJ2-7; TRBD1 was called by the table and not checked on the DNA. TRBV21-1 has pseudogene status. The CDR3 covers 13 residues. CDR3 amino acids: CASSKGGRYEQYF. The DNA of the CDR3 is TGTGCCAGCAGCAAAGGTGGCCGCTACGAGCAGTACTTC.

The CDR3 reads CASSLGSGRALETQYF. The CDR3 region has the DNA TGTGCCAGCAGCTTAGGAAGCGGGAGGGCCTTGGAGACCCAGTACTTC. This rearrangement joins TRBV7-8 to TRBJ2-5; 10 bases line up with TRBD2. In germline, CDR1 is SGHVS, CDR2 FQNEAQ. The length of the CDR3 is 16 residues. J was trimmed by 5 bases and V by 1 base; bases with no gene match: 7.

This clone was observed once. The V gene is TRBV11-2, the J gene TRBJ1-5, with 9 positions matching TRBD1. The CDR3 consists of 15 residues. Germline loops: CDR1 SGHAT, CDR2 FQNNGV. V was clipped by 4 bases and J by 6 bases; unmatched bases: 7. The CDR3 bases are TGTGCCAGCAGCTCCACCGGGACAGGGTCTCAGCCCCAGCATTTT. This codes for CASSSTGTGSQPQHF.